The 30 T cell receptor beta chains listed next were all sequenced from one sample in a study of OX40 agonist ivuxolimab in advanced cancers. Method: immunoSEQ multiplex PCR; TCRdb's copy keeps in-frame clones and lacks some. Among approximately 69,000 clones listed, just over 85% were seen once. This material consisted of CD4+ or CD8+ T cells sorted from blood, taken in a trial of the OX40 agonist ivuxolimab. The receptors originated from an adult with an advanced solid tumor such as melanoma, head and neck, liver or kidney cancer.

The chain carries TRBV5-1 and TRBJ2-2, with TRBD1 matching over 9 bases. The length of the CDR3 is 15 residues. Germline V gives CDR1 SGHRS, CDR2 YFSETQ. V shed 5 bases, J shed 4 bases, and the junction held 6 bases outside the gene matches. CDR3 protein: CASSVGQGGTGELFF. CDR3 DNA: TGCGCCAGCAGTGTGGGACAGGGCGGCACCGGGGAGCTGTTTTTT.

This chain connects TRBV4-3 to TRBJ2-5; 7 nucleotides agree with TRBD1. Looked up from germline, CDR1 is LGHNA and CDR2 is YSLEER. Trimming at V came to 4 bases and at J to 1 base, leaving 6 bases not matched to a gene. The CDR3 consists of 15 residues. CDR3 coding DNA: TGCGCCAGCAGCCCGACGACAGGGTCCCAAGAGACCCAGTACTTC. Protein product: CASSPTTGSQETQYF.

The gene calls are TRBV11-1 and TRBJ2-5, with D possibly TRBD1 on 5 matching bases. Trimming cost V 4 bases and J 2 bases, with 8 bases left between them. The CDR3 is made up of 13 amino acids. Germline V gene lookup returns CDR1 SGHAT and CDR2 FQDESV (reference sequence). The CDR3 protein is CASSYNRQETQYF. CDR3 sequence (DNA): TGTGCCAGCAGCTATAACAGGCAAGAGACCCAGTACTTC.

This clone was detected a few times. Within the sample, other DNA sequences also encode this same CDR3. CDR3 sequence reads: CASSVLMGSGGETQYF. The CDR3 bases are TGCGCCAGCAGCGTTTTGATGGGTTCCGGGGGGGAGACCCAGTACTTC. The chain employs TRBV5-1 and TRBJ2-5, with 7 nucleotides matching TRBD2. The CDR3 totals 16 residues. The V segment lost 4 bases and the J segment 5 bases; nucleotides outside the gene matches: 14. CDR1 SGHRS and CDR2 YFSETQ come from the germline V gene.

The CDR3, as DNA: TGTGCCAGCAGTTTATTTCGGCTAGCGGGAATAGAGACCCAGTACTTC. Its translation is CASSLFRLAGIETQYF. The V and J genes are TRBV27 and TRBJ2-5; TRBD2 matches 9 bases. The junction had 7 bases not matched to a gene; V was cut back by 1 base and J by 4 bases. The CDR3 loop spans 16 amino acids. Germline loops: CDR1 MNHEY, CDR2 SMNVEV (reference sequence).

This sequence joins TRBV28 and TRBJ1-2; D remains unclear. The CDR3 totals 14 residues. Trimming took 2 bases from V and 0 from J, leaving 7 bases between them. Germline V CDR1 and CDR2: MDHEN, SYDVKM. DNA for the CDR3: TGTGCCAGCAGTTTAGGGCATACTAACTATGGCTACACCTTC. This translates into CASSLGHTNYGYTF.

The DNA for the CDR3 is TGTGCCAGCGGTAGGACAGGGCAGGACGAGCAGTACTTC. Encoded protein: CASGRTGQDEQYF. The rearrangement joins TRBV9 to TRBJ2-7, with 8 bases identical to TRBD1. V trimming: 7 bases; J trimming: 5 bases; junction bases outside the gene matches: 8. The CDR3 has 13 residues. Germline V gene sequence: CDR1 SGDLS, CDR2 YYNGEE.

The CDR3 reads CASSYLGGPYNEQFF. As DNA, the CDR3 is TGTGCCAGCAGTTATTTGGGAGGGCCCTACAATGAGCAGTTCTTC. V and J are TRBV6-5 and TRBJ2-1; 7 positions agree with TRBD2. The germline CDR1 and CDR2 sequences are MNHEY and SVGAGI. The CDR3 spans 15 residues. Trimming removed 3 bases from V and 2 bases from J; junction bases left unmatched: 4.

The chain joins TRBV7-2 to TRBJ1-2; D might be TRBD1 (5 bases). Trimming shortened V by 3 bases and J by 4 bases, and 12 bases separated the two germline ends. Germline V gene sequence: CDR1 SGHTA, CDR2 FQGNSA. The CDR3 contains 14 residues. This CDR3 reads CASSLDKGSYGYTF. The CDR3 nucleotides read TGTGCCAGCAGCTTGGACAAGGGCTCCTATGGCTACACCTTC.

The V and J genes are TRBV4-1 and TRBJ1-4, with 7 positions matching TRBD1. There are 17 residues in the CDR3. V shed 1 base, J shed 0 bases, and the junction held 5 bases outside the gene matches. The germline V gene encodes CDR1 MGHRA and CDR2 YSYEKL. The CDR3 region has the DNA TGCGCCAGCAGCCAAGCAAACAGGGGCACAACTAATGAAAAACTGTTTTTT. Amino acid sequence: CASSQANRGTTNEKLFF.

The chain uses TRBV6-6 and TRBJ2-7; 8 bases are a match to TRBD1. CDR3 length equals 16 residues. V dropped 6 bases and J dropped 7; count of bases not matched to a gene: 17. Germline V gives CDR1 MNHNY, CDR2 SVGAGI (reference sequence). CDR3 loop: CASRKPRQGPVGEQYF. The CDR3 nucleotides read TGTGCCAGCAGGAAACCAAGACAGGGGCCCGTGGGGGAGCAGTACTTC.

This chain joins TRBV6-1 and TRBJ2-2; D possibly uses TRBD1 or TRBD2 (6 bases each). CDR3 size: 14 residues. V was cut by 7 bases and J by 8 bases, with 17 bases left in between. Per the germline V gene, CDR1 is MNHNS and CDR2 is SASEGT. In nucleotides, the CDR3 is TGTGCCAGCACCCTAAGGGGGGCGGGAGGGGAGCTGTTTTTT. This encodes CASTLRGAGGELFF.

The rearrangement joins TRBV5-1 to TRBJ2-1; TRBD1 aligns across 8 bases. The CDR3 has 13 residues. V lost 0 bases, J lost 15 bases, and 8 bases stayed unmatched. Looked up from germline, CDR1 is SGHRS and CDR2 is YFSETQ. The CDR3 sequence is CASSLAGQGRGFF. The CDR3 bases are TGCGCCAGCAGCTTGGCCGGACAGGGCAGGGGGTTCTTC.

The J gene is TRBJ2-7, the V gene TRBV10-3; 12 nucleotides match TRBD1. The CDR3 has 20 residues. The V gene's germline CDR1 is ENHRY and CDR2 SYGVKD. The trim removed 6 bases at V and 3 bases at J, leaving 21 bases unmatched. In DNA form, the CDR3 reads TGTGCCATCAGGGGGACAGGGGGCGTGAGGGGGAGCGGCCGGAGCTACGAGCAGTACTTC. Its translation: CAIRGTGGVRGSGRSYEQYF.

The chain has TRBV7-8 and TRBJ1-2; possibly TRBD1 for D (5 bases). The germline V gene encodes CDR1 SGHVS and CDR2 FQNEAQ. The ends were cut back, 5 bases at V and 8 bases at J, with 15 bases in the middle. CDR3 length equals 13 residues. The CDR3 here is CASSPRDLGGYTF. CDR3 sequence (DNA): TGTGCCAGCAGCCCTCGGGACCTCGGGGGCTACACCTTC.

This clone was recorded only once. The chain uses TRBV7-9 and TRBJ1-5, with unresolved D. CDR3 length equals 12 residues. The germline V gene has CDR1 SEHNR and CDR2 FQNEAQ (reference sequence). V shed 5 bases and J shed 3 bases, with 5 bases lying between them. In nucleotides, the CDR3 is TGTGCCAGCAGCCGGGACAATCAGCCCCAGCATTTT. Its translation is CASSRDNQPQHF.

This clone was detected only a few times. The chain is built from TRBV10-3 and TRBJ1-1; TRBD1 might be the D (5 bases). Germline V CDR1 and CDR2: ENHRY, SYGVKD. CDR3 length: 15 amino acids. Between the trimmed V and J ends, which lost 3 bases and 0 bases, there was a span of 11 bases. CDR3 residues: CAISDLGRLNTEAFF. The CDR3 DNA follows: TGTGCCATCAGTGACCTGGGACGGCTGAACACTGAAGCTTTCTTT.

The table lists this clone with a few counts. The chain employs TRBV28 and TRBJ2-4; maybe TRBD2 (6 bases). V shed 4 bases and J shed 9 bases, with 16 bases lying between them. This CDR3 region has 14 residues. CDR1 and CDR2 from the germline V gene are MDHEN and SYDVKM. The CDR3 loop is CASSYLGTPRIQYF. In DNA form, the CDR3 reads TGTGCCAGCAGTTATCTTGGGACTCCTCGCATTCAGTACTTC.

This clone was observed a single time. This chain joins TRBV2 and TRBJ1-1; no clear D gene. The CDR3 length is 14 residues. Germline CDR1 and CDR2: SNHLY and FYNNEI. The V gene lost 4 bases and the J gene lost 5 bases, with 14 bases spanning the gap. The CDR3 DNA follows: TGTGCCAGCAGTGGGTCCGCGGTGAGGACTGAAGCTTTCTTT. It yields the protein CASSGSAVRTEAFF.

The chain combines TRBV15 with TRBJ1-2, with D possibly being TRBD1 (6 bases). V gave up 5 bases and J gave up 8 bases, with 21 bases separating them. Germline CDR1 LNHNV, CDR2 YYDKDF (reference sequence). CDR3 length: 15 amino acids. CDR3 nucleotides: TGTGCCACCAGCGTACCAGGGGTCCAGGCGGGAGGCTACACCTTC. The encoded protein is CATSVPGVQAGGYTF.

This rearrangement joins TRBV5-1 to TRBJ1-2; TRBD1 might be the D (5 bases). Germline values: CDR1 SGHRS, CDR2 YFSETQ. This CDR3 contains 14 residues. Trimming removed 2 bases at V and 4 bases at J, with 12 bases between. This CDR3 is CASSLGAPTYGYTF. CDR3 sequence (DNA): TGCGCCAGCAGCTTAGGGGCACCAACCTATGGCTACACCTTC.

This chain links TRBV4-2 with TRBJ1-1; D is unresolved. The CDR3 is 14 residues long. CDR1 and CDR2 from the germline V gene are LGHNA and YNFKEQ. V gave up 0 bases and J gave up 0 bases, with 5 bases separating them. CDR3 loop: CASSQEPMNTEAFF. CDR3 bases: TGTGCCAGCAGCCAAGAACCCATGAACACTGAAGCTTTCTTT.

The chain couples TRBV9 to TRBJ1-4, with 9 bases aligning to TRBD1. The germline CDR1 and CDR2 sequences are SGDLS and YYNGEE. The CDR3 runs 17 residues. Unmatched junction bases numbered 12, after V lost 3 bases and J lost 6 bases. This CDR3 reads CASSAGRGGTGYEKLFF. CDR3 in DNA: TGTGCCAGCAGCGCCGGAAGAGGTGGGACAGGGTATGAAAAACTGTTTTTT. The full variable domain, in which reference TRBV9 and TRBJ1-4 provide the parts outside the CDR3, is DSGVTQTPKHLITATGQRVTLRCSPRSGDLSVYWYQQSLDQGLQFLIQYYNGEERAKGNILERFSAQQFPDLHSELNLSSLELGDSALYFCASSAGRGGTGYEKLFFGSGTQLSVL.

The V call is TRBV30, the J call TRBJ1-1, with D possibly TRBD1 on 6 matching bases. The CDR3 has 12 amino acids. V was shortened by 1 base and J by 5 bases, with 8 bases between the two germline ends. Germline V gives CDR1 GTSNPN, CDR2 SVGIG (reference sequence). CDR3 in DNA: TGTGCCTGGAGTGCACAGGGAACTGAAGCTTTCTTT. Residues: CAWSAQGTEAFF. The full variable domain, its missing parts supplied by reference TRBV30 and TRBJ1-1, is SQTIHQWPATLVQPVGSPLSLECTVEGTSNPNLYWYRQAAGRGLQLLFYSVGIGQISSEVPQNLSASRPQDRQFILSSKKLLLSDSGFYLCAWSAQGTEAFFGQGTRLTVV.

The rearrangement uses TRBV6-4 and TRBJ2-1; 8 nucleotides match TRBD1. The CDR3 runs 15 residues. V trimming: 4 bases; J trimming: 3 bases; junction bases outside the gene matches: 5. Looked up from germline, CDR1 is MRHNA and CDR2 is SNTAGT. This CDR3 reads CASSVSGGVYNEQFF. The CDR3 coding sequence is TGTGCCAGCAGTGTGTCAGGGGGCGTCTACAATGAGCAGTTCTTC.

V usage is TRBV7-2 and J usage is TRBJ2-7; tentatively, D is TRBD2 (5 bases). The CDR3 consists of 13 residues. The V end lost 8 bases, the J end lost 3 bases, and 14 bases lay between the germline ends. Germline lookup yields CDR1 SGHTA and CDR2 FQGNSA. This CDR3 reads CASAPMRDYEQYF. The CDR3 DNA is TGTGCCAGCGCCCCAATGAGGGACTACGAGCAGTACTTC.

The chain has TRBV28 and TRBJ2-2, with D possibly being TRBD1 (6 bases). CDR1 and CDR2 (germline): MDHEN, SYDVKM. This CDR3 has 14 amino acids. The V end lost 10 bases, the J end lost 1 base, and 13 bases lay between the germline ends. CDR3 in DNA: TGTGCCATTCAGGGGTCCTTGAACACCGGGGAGCTGTTTTTT. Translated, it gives CAIQGSLNTGELFF.

DNA for the CDR3: TGTGCCAGCAGCTCCCGGCGGGGTAACTATGGCTACACCTTC. This gives the protein CASSSRRGNYGYTF. The rearrangement uses TRBV11-2 and TRBJ1-2; D not resolved. CDR1 is SGHAT and CDR2 is FQNNGV in the germline V gene. Between the trimmed V and J ends, which lost 4 bases and 1 base, there was a span of 10 bases. This CDR3 is built from 14 residues.

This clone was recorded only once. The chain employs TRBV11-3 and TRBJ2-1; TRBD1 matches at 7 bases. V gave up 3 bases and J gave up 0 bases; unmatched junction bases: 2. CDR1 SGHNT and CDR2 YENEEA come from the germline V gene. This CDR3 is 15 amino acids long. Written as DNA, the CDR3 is TGTGCCAGCAGCTTCGGGACAGCCTCCTACAATGAGCAGTTCTTC. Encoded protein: CASSFGTASYNEQFF. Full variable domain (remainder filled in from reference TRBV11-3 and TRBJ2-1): EAGVVQSPRYKIIEKKQPVAFWCNPISGHNTLYWYLQNLGQGPELLIRYENEEAVDDSQLPKDRFSAERLKGVDSTLKIQPAELGDSAVYLCASSFGTASYNEQFFGPGTRLTVL.

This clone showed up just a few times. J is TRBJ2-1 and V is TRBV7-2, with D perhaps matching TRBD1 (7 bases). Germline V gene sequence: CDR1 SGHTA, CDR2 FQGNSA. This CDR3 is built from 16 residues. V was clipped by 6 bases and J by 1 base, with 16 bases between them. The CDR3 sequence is CASRGGQSISYNEQFF. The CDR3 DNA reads TGTGCCAGCAGGGGGGGACAGTCTATATCCTACAATGAGCAGTTCTTC.